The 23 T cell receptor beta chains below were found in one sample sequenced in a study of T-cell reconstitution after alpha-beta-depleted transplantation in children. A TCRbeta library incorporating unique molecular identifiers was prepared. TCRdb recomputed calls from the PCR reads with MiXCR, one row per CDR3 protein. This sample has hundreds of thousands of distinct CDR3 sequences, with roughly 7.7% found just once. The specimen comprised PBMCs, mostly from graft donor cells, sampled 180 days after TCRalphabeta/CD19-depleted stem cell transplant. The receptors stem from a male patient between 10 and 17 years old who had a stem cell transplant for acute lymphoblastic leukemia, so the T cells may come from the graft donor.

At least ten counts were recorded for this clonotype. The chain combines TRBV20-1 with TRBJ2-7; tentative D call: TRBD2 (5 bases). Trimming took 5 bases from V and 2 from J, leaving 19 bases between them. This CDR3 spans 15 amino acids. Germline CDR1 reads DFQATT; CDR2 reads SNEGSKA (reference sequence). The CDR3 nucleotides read TGCAGTGCTTCTATGTTGGGCAGCGGTACCTACGAGCAGTACTTC. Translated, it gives CSASMLGSGTYEQYF.

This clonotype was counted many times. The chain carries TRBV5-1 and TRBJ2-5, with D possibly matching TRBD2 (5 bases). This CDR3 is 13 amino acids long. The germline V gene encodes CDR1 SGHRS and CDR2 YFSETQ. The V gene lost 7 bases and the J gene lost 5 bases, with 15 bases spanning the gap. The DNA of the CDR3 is TGCGCCAGCCGGCCCCTAGCTAAGGAGACCCAGTACTTC. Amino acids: CASRPLAKETQYF.

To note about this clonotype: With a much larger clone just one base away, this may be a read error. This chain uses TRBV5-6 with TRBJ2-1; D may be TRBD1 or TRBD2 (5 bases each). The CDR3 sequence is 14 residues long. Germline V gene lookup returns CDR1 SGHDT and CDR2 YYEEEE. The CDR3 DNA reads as TGTGCCAGCGGGACGGGCCCCTCCTACGATGAGCAGTTCTTC. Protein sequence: CASGTGPSYDEQFF. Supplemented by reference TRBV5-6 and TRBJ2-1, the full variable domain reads DAGVTQSPTHLIKTRGQQVTLRCSPKSGHDTVSWYQQALGQGPQFIFQYYEEEERQRGNFPDRFSGHQFPNYSSELNVNALLLGDSALYLCASGTGPSYDEQFFGPGTRLTVL.

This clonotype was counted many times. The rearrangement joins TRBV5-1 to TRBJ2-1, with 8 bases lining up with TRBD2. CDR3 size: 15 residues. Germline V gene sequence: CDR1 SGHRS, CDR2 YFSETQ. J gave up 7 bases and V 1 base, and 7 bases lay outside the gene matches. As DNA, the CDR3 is TGCGCCAGCAGCTTGCAGGTAGCGGGGACAAATGAGCAGTTCTTC. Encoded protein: CASSLQVAGTNEQFF.

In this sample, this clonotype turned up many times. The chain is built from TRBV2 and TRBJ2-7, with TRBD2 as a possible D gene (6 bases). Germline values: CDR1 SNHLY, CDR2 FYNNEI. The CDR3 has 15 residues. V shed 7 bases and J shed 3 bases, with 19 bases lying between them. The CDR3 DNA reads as TGTGCCAGCACTCAAGTGGCTAGCGATTACTACGAGCAGTACTTC. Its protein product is CASTQVASDYYEQYF.

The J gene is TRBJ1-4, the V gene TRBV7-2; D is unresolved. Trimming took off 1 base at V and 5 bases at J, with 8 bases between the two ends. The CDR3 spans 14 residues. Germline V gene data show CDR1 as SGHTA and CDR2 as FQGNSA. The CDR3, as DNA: TGTGCCAGCAGCTTAGGAGGAGGGAATGAAAAACTGTTTTTT. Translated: CASSLGGGNEKLFF.

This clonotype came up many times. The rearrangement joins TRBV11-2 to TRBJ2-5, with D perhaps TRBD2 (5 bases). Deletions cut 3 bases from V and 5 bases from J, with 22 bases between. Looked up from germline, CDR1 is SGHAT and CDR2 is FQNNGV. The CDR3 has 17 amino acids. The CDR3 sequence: CASSFRPTREGWETQYF. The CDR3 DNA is TGTGCCAGCAGCTTTAGGCCGACCCGAGAGGGATGGGAGACCCAGTACTTC. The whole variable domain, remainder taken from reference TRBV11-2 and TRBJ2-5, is EAGVAQSPRYKIIEKRQSVAFWCNPISGHATLYWYQQILGQGPKLLIQFQNNGVVDDSQLPKDRFSAERLKGVDSTLKIQPAKLEDSAVYLCASSFRPTREGWETQYFGPGTRLLVL.

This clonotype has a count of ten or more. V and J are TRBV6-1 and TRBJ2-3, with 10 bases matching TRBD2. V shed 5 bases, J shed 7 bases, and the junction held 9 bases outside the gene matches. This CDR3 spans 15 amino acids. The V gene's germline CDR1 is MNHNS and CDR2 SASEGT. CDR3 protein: CASSTSGGAGYTQYF. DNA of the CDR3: TGTGCCAGCAGTACAAGCGGGGGGGCCGGTTATACGCAGTATTTT.

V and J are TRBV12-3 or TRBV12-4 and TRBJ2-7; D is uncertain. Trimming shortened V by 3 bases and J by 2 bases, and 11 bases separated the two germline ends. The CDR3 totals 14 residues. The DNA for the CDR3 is TGTGCCAGCAGTTTGGGAAGGGTCGCCTACGAGCAGTACTTC. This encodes CASSLGRVAYEQYF.

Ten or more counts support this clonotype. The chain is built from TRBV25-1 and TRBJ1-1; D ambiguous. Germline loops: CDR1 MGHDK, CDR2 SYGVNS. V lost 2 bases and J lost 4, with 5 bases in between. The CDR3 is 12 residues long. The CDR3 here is CASSEAGTEAFF. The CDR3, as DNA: TGTGCCAGCAGTGAAGCAGGCACTGAAGCTTTCTTT.

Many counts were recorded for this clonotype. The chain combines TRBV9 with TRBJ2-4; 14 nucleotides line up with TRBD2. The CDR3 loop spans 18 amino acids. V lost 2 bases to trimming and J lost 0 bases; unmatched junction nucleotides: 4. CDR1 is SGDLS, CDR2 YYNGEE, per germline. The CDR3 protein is CASSVSGTSGGAKNIQYF. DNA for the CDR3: TGTGCCAGCAGCGTTTCCGGGACTAGCGGGGGAGCCAAAAACATTCAGTACTTC. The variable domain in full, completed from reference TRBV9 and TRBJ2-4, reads DSGVTQTPKHLITATGQRVTLRCSPRSGDLSVYWYQQSLDQGLQFLIQYYNGEERAKGNILERFSAQQFPDLHSELNLSSLELGDSALYFCASSVSGTSGGAKNIQYFGAGTRLSVL.

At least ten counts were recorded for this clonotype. CDR3 in amino acids: CASSQDPGSTGELFF. The CDR3 coding sequence is TGTGCCAGCAGCCAAGATCCTGGGAGCACCGGGGAGCTGTTTTTT. The rearrangement links TRBV4-2 to TRBJ2-2; perhaps TRBD2 as D (5 bases). Germline-derived CDR1 and CDR2 are LGHNA and YNFKEQ. V gave up 0 bases and J gave up 4 bases, with 9 bases separating them. This CDR3 contains 15 residues.

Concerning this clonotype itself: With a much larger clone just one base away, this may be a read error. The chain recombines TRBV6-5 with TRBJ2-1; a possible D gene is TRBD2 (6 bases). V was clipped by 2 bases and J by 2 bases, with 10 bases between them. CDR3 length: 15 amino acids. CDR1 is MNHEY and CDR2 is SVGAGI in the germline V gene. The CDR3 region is CASSYTGVPYNEQFF. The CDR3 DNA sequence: TGTGCCAGCAGTTACACGGGGGTCCCCTACAATGAGCAGTTCTTC.

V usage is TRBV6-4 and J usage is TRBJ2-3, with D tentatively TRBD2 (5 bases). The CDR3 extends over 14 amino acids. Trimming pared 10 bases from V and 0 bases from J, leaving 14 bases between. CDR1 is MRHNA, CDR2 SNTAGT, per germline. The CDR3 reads CATKKRSSTDTQYF. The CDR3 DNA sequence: TGTGCCACTAAGAAGCGGTCTAGCACAGATACGCAGTATTTT.

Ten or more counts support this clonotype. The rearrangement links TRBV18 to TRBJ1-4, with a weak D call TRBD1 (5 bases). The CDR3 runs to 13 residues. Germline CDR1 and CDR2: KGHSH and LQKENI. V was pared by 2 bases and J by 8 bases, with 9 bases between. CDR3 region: CASSPGADEKLFF. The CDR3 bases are TGTGCCAGCTCACCAGGGGCCGACGAAAAACTGTTTTTT.

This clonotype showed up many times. The CDR3 loop is CSARSYRVYEQYF. CDR3 nucleotides: TGCAGTGCTAGATCGTACAGGGTCTACGAGCAGTACTTC. The chain carries TRBV20-1 and TRBJ2-7; D perhaps matches TRBD1 (6 bases). Trimming left V 2 bases short and J 3 bases short, with 11 bases between. The germline V gene encodes CDR1 DFQATT and CDR2 SNEGSKA (reference sequence). The CDR3 runs 13 residues.

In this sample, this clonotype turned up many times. CDR3 in amino acids: CASSQDRTDGYTF. CDR3 bases: TGTGCCAGCAGCCAAGACCGGACGGATGGCTACACCTTC. V gene TRBV3-1 combines with J gene TRBJ1-2; D uncertain. CDR1 is LGHDT, CDR2 YNNKEL, per germline (reference sequence). The CDR3 is made up of 13 amino acids. V was clipped by 0 bases and J by 6 bases, with 8 bases between them.

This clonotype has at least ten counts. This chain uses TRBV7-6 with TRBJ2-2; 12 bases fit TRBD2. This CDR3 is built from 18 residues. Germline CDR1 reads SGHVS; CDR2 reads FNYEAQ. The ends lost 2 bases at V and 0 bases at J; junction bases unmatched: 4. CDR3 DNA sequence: TGTGCCAGCAGCTTAAACCTAGCGGGAGGGCCGAACACCGGGGAGCTGTTTTTT. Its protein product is CASSLNLAGGPNTGELFF.

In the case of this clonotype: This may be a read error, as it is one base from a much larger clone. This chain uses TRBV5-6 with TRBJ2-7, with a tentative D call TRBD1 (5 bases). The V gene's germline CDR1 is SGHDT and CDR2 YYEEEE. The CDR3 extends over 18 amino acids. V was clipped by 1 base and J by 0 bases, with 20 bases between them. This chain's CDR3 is CASSLQYVIAGNSYEQYF. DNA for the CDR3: TGTGCCAGCAGCTTGCAGTATGTGATCGCAGGGAACTCCTACGAGCAGTACTTC.

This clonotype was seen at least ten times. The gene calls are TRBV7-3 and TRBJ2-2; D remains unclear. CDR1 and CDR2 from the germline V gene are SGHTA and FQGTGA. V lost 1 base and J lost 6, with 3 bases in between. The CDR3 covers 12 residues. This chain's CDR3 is CASSLISGELFF. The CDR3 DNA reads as TGTGCCAGCAGCTTAATTTCCGGGGAGCTGTTTTTT.

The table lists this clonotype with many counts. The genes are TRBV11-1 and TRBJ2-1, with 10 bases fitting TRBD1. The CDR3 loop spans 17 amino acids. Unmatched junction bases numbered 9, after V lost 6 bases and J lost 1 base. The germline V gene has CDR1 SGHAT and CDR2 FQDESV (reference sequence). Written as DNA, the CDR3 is TGTGCCAGCAGTACCCGCGACAGGGGGCGATCCTACAATGAGCAGTTCTTC. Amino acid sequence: CASSTRDRGRSYNEQFF.

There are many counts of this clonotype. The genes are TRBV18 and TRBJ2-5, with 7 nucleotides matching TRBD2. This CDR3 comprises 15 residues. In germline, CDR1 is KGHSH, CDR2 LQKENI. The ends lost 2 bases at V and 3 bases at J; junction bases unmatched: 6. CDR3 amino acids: CASSPKLAEKETQYF. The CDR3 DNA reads TGTGCCAGCTCACCAAAGCTAGCGGAGAAAGAGACCCAGTACTTC.

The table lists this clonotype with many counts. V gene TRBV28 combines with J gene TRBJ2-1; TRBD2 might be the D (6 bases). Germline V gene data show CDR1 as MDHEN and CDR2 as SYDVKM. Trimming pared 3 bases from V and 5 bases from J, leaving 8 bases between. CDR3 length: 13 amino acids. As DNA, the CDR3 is TGTGCCAGCAGTTTCGGGACTGACAATGAGCAGTTCTTC. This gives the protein CASSFGTDNEQFF.